This T cell receptor beta chain was identified during a study of human T cells and chemical hapten exposure. Overall study results and limits: While controls formed fewer of them, expanded TCRs formed significantly more large CDR3 similarity clusters.

The CDR3 spans 16 residues. V gave up 5 bases and J gave up 7 bases; unmatched junction bases: 13. Per the germline V gene, CDR1 is MDHEN and CDR2 is SYDVKM. This clonotype was counted only a few times. Its target is unknown. Time point defined: patch test 1, 2 weeks after DPC sensitization. Treatment described: therapeutic diphenylcyclopropenone sensitization with weekly scalp DPC. The library tagged each cDNA molecule with unique molecular identifiers. As processed by the authors: Sample TCR counts, which ranged from roughly 23,224 to 750,000, had a median of approximately 96,000. One entry per CDR3 protein results from TCRdb running MiXCR on the RACE reads. TCRdb's processing, not the study's, gives the V and J calls here. The table has 300,000 to 350,000 distinct CDR3 sequences, under 9% seen once.

This sequence was found in a young woman with alopecia areata. Some clones in this sample may be carry-over from other donors' samples. V is TRBV28 and J is TRBJ2-5, with 10 bases aligning to TRBD1. The sequenced sample was whole blood, obtained in connection with sensitization to the hapten diphenylcyclopropenone (DPC). CDR3 sequence reads: CASSPLTGGFAPTQYF. CDR3 nucleotides: TGTGCCAGCAGTCCGTTGACAGGGGGCTTTGCGCCGACCCAGTACTTC.